This TCR beta chain was recovered during a study of beta chain features in type 1 diabetes. Study-level findings and limits: For Type 1 diabetes patients, all four CD4+ subsets carried TCRB CDR3s that were moderately but significantly shorter. Compared to healthy donors, patients appeared to have naive, central memory and Treg TCRB repertoires that were more alike.

The CDR3 sequence is 14 residues long. With 0 bases removed from V and 1 base from J, the gap between germline ends came to 7 bases. Germline CDR1 SGDLS, CDR2 YYNGEE. Each donor gave one heparinised blood draw averaging around 120 mL. Cells sorted by CD45RO/CCR7/CD25/CD127/CD95/CD27 comprised CD4+ naive, central memory, regulatory and stem cell-like memory cells. Worth noting for this clone: What it binds is unknown.

Isolated RNA was reverse transcribed in full, so expressed TCRB transcripts were sequenced. Profiled with immunoSEQ multiplex PCR; TCRdb holds only in-frame clones, not every one. Among hundreds of thousands of clones listed, more than 12% were seen once. The chain has TRBV9 and TRBJ2-5, with D hard to call. Input material: naive CD4+ T cells from blood. This TCR came from a man aged 18 to 29 with type 1 diabetes. CDR3 nucleotide sequence: TGTGCCAGCAGCGTAGATCCCAGCCAAGAGACCCAGTACTTC. Protein: CASSVDPSQETQYF.